This T cell receptor (beta chain) is from a study of post-analysis software for immune sequencing data. Study-wide results and caveats: When patients were compared with controls, about five TRBV segments were more frequent, TRBV5-6, TRBV5-1 and TRBV20-1 among them.

The germline V gene encodes CDR1 MDHEN and CDR2 SYDVKM. This CDR3 is 14 amino acids long. The V end lost 5 bases, the J end lost 2 bases, and 13 bases lay between the germline ends. Unique molecular identifiers were built into the TCR beta cDNA libraries. TCRdb re-derived calls from the PCR reads in MiXCR, one entry per CDR3 protein. Counted here are about half a million distinct CDR3 sequences, under 40% occurring once; the ten biggest clones make up 4.5% to 7.5%. As regards this clonotype: Its antigen is currently unknown.

The genes are TRBV28 and TRBJ2-7, with D possibly being TRBD1 (5 bases). This receptor was identified in a girl aged 2-17 years with multiple sclerosis. Material for sequencing was blood. The CDR3 protein is CASSPPSGTYEQYF. CDR3 sequence (DNA): TGTGCCAGCAGTCCACCTTCAGGGACCTACGAGCAGTACTTC. The variable domain in full, completed from reference TRBV28 and TRBJ2-7, reads DVKVTQSSRYLVKRTGEKVFLECVQDMDHENMFWYRQDPGLGLRLIYFSYDVKMKEKGDIPEGYSVSREKKERFSLILESASTNQTSMYLCASSPPSGTYEQYFGPGTRLTVT.